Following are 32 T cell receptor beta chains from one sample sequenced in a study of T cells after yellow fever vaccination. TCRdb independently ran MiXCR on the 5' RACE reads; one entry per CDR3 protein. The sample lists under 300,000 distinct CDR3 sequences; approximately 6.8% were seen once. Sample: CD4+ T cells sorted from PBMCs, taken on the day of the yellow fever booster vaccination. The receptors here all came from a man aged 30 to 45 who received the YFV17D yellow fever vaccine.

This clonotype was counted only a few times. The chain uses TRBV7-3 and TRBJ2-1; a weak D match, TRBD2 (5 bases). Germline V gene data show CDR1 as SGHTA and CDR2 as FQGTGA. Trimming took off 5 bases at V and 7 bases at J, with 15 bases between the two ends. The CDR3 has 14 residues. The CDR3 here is CASSVPGSGNEQFF. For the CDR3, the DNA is TGTGCCAGCAGCGTTCCGGGGAGTGGGAATGAGCAGTTCTTC. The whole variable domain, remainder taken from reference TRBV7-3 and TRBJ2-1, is GAGVSQTPSNKVTEKGKYVELRCDPISGHTALYWYRQSLGQGPEFLIYFQGTGAADDSGLPNDRFFAVRPEGSVSTLKIQRTERGDSAVYLCASSVPGSGNEQFFGPGTRLTVL.

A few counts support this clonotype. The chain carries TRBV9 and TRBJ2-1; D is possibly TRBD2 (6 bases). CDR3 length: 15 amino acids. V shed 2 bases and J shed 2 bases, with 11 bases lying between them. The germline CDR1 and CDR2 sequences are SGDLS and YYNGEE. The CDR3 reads CASSVRDSAYNEQFF. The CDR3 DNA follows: TGTGCCAGCAGCGTCCGGGACTCGGCCTACAATGAGCAGTTCTTC. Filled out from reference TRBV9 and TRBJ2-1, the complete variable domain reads DSGVTQTPKHLITATGQRVTLRCSPRSGDLSVYWYQQSLDQGLQFLIQYYNGEERAKGNILERFSAQQFPDLHSELNLSSLELGDSALYFCASSVRDSAYNEQFFGPGTRLTVL.

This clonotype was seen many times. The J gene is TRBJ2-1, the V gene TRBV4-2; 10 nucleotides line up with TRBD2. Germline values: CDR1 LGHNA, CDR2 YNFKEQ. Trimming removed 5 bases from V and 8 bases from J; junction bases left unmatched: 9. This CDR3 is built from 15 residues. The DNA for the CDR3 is TGTGCCAGCAGCAGGAGGTCTAGCGGGAGCGATGAGCAGTTCTTC. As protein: CASSRRSSGSDEQFF.

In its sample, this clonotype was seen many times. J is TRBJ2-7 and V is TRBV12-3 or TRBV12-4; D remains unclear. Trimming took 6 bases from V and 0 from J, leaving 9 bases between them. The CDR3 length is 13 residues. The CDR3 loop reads CASREGISYEQYF. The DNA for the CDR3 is TGTGCCAGCAGGGAAGGGATCTCCTACGAGCAGTACTTC.

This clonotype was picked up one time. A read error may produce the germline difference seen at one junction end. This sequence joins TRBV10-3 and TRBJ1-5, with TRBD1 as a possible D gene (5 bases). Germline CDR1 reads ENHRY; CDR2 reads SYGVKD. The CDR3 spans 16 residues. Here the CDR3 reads CAISELVTEINQHQHF. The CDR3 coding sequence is TGTGCCATCAGTGAGTTGGTGACAGAGATCAATCAGCACCAGCATTTT.

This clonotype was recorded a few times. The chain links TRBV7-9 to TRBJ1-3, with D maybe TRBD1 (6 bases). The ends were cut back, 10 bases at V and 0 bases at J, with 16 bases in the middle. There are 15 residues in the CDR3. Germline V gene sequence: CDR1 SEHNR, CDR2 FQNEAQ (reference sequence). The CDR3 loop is CATPGGPSSGNTIYF. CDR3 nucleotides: TGTGCCACCCCTGGGGGGCCGAGCTCTGGAAACACCATATATTTT.

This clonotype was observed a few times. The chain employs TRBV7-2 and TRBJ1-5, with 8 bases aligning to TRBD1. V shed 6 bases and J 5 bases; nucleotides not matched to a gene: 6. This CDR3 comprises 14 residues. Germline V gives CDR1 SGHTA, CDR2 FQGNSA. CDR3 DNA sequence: TGTGCCAGCAGAAACAGGGGGGGGGATCAGCCCCAGCATTTT. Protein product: CASRNRGGDQPQHF. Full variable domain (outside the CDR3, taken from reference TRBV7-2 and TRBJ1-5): GAGVSQSPSNKVTEKGKDVELRCDPISGHTALYWYRQSLGQGLEFLIYFQGNSAPDKSGLPSDRFSAERTGGSVSTLTIQRTQQEDSAVYLCASRNRGGDQPQHFGDGTRLSIL.

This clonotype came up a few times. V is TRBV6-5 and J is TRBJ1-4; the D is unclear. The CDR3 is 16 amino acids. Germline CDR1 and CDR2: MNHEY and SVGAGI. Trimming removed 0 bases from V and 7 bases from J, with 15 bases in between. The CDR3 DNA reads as TGTGCCAGCAGTTACTCCCCCGGTACTGGGGTTGAAAAACTGTTTTTT. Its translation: CASSYSPGTGVEKLFF.

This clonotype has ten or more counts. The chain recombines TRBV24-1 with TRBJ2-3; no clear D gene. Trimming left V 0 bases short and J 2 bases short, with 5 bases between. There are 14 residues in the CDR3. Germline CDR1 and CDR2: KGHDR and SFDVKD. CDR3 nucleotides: TGTGCCACCAGTGATTTGCCCGACACAGATACGCAGTATTTT. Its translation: CATSDLPDTDTQYF.

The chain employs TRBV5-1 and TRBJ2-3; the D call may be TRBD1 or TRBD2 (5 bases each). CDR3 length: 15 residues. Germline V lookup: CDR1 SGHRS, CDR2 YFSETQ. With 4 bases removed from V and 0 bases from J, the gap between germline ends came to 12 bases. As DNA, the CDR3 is TGCGCCAGCAGCAACAACGGGGCCAGCACAGATACGCAGTATTTT. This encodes CASSNNGASTDTQYF.

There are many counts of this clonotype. The CDR3 nucleotides are TGTGCCAGCAGCTTCCTAGCGGGAGATTCCTACGAGCAGTACTTC. This translates into CASSFLAGDSYEQYF. The chain has TRBV7-2 and TRBJ2-7; TRBD2 matches at 10 bases. The CDR3 consists of 15 residues. V shed 3 bases and J 1 base; nucleotides not matched to a gene: 3. The germline V gene encodes CDR1 SGHTA and CDR2 FQGNSA.

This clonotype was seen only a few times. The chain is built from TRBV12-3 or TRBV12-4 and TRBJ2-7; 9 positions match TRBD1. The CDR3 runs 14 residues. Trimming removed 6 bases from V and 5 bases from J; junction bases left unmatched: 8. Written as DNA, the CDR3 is TGTGCCAGCAGCTACAGGGGGCGTACCCACGAGCAGTACTTC. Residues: CASSYRGRTHEQYF.

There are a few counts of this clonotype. The CDR3 here is CASSPAGQGETQYF. The CDR3 DNA sequence: TGTGCCAGCAGCCCCGCCGGACAGGGAGAGACCCAGTACTTC. The chain recombines TRBV14 with TRBJ2-5; TRBD1 aligns across 8 bases. Losses at the gene ends were 4 bases for V and 4 bases for J; bases not matched to a gene: 5. The CDR3 contains 14 residues. The germline V gene encodes CDR1 SGHDN and CDR2 FVKESK.

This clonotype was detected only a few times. As DNA, the CDR3 is TGCGCCAGCAGCAAGGGACAGCACAACTATGGCTACACCTTC. This translates into CASSKGQHNYGYTF. The gene calls are TRBV5-1 and TRBJ1-2, with TRBD1 identical over 7 bases. V lost 4 bases to trimming and J lost 2 bases; unmatched junction nucleotides: 5. CDR1 is SGHRS and CDR2 is YFSETQ in the germline V gene. The length of the CDR3 is 14 residues.

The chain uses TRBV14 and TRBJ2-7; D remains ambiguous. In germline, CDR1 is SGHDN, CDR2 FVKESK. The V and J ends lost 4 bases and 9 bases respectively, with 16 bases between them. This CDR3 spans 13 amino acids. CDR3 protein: CASSPDFSPGQYF. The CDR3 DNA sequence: TGTGCCAGCAGCCCTGATTTCTCCCCTGGGCAGTACTTC. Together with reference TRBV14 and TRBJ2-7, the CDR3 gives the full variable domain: EAGVTQFPSHSVIEKGQTVTLRCDPISGHDNLYWYRRVMGKEIKFLLHFVKESKQDESGMPNNRFLAERTGGTYSTLKVQPAELEDSGVYFCASSPDFSPGQYFGPGTRLTVT.

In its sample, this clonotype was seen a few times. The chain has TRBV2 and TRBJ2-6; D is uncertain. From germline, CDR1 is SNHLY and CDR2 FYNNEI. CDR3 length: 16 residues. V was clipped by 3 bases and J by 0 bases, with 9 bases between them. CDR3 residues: CASSDEAVSGANVLTF. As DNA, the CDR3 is TGTGCCAGCAGTGATGAGGCCGTCTCTGGGGCCAACGTCCTGACTTTC.

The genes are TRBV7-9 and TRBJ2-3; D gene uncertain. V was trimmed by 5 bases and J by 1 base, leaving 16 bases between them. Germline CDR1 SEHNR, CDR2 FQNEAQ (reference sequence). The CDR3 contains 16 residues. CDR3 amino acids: CASSPQVALGTDTQYF. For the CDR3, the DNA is TGTGCCAGCAGCCCCCAAGTGGCCCTGGGCACAGATACGCAGTATTTT.

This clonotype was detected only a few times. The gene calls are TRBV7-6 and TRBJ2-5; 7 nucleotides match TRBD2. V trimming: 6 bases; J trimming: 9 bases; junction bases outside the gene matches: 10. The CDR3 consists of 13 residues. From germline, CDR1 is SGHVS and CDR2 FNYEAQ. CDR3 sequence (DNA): TGTGCCAGCAGTCTTCTAGCGGTTCAGGCCCAGTACTTC. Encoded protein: CASSLLAVQAQYF.

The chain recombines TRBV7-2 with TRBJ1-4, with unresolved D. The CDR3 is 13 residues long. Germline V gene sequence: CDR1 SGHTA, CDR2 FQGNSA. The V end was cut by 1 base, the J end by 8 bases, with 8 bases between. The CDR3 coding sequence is TGTGCCAGCAGCTTAGTAGGCGCGGAAAAACTGTTTTTT. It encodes CASSLVGAEKLFF.

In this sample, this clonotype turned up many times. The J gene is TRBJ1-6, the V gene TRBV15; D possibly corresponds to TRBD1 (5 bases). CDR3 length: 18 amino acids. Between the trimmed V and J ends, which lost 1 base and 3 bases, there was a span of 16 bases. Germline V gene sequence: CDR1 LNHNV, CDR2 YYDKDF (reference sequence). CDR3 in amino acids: CATSRGPVAGGYNSPLHF. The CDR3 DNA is TGTGCCACCAGCAGAGGACCTGTAGCCGGGGGCTATAATTCACCCCTCCACTTT.

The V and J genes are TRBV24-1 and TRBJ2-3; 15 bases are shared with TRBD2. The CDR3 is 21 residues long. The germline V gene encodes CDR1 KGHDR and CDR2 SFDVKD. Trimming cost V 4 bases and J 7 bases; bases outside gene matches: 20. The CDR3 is CATSERTATPGLAGGGNTQYF. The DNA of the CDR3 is TGTGCCACCAGTGAGAGGACAGCTACCCCGGGACTAGCGGGAGGAGGGAATACGCAGTATTTT.

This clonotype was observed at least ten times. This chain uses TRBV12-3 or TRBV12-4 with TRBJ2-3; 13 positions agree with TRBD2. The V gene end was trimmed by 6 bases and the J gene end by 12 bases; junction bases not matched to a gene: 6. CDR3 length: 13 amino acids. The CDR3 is CASSPGLAGVQYF. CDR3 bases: TGTGCCAGCAGCCCTGGACTAGCGGGAGTTCAGTATTTT.

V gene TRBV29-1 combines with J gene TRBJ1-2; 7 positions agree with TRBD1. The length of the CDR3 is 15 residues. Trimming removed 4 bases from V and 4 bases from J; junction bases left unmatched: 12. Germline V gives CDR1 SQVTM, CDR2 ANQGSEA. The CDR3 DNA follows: TGCAGCGTTGGCGCCGGGACAGCTAGGAGCTATGGCTACACCTTC. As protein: CSVGAGTARSYGYTF.

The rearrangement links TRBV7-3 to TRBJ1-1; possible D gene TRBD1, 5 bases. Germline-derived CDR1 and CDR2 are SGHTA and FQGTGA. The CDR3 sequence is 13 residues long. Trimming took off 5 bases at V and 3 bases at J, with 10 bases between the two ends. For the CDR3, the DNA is TGTGCCAGCAGCCCGTCGGGGGACACTGAAGCTTTCTTT. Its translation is CASSPSGDTEAFF.

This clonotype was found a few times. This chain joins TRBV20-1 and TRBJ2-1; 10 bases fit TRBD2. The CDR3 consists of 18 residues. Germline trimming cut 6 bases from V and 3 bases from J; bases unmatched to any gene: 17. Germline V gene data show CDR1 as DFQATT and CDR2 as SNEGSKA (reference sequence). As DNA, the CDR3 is TGCAGTGCCCCAATTGTGGGGCTAGCGGGAGCGAGCTACAATGAGCAGTTCTTC. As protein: CSAPIVGLAGASYNEQFF.

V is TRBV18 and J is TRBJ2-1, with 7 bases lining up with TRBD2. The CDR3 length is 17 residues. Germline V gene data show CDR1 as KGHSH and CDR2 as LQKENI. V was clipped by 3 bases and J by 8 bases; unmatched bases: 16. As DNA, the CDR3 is TGTGCCAGCTCACCCGAATTAGCGGGCGTCCCTGCGGATGAGCAGTTCTTC. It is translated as CASSPELAGVPADEQFF.

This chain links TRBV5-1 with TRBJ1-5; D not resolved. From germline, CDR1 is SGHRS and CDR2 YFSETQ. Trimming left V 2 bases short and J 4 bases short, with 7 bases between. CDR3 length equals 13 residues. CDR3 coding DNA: TGCGCCAGCAGCTTTATACCTAATCAGCCCCAGCATTTT. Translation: CASSFIPNQPQHF. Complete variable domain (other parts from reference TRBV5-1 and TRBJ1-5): KAGVTQTPRYLIKTRGQQVTLSCSPISGHRSVSWYQQTPGQGLQFLFEYFSETQRNKGNFPGRFSGRQFSNSRSEMNVSTLELGDSALYLCASSFIPNQPQHFGDGTRLSIL.

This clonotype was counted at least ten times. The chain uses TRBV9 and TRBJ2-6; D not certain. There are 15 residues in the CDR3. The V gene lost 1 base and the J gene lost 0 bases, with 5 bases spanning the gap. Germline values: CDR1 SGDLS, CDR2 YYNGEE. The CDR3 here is CASSVRGSGANVLTF. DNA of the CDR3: TGTGCCAGCAGCGTACGAGGCTCTGGGGCCAACGTCCTGACTTTC.

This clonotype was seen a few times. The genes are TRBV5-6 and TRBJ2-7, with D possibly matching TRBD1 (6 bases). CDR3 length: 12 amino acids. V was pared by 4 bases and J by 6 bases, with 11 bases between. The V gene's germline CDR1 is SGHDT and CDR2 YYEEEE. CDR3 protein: CASSLRGSEQYF. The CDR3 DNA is TGTGCCAGCAGCCTGAGGGGGAGCGAGCAGTACTTC.

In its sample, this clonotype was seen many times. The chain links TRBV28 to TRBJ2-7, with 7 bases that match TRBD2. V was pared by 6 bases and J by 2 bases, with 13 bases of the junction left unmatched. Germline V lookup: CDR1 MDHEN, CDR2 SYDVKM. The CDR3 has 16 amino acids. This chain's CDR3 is CASSPPPGTNTYEQYF. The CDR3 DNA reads TGTGCCAGCAGCCCTCCGCCCGGGACTAACACCTACGAGCAGTACTTC.

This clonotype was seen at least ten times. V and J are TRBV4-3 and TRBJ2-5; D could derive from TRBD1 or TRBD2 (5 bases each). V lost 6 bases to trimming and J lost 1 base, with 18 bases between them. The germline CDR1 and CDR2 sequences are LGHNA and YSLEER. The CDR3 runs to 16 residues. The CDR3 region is CASSPGAARGQETQYF. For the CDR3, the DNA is TGCGCCAGCAGTCCCGGGGCGGCGAGGGGCCAAGAGACCCAGTACTTC.

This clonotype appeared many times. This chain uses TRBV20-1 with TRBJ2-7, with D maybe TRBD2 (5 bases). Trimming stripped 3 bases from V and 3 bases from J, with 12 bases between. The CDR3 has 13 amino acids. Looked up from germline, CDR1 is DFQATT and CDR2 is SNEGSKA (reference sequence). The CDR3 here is CSARSLEGYEQYF. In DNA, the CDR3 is TGCAGTGCTAGGTCCTTAGAGGGCTACGAGCAGTACTTC.